These 9 T cell receptor beta chains share one sample of origin, sequenced in a study of identical twins. TCRdb passed the 5' RACE reads through MiXCR, listing each CDR3 protein once. The sample gives 250,000 or so distinct CDR3 sequences, 5.5% to 7% of which show up once; roughly 3.6% is in the top ten. The same specimen was also included in a second study, on yellow fever vaccine responses in identical twins.

The source material was memory (CD45RO+) T cells sorted from blood. Every receptor here comes from a woman aged 18-29 years in good health.

The CDR3 nucleotides read TGCAGTGCAGGAAAGCGGGGGGGGACAGATACGCAGTATTTT. As protein: CSAGKRGGTDTQYF. V and J are TRBV20-1 and TRBJ2-3, with 10 bases fitting TRBD2. V was pared by 6 bases and J by 3 bases, with 6 bases of the junction left unmatched. The CDR3 is 14 amino acids. CDR1 and CDR2 (germline): DFQATT, SNEGSKA (reference sequence).

The chain is built from TRBV11-1 and TRBJ2-1; TRBD1 is a possible D gene (6 bases). V shed 5 bases and J shed 8 bases, with 16 bases lying between them. Germline assignment: CDR1 SGHAT and CDR2 FQDESV (reference sequence). The CDR3 extends over 14 amino acids. DNA for the CDR3: TGTGCCAGCAGCGAGGGGGTGGCCCTTGATGAGCAGTTCTTC. Protein product: CASSEGVALDEQFF.

This clonotype was detected a few times. The V gene is TRBV28, the J gene TRBJ2-3; 7 nucleotides agree with TRBD1. V trimming: 5 bases; J trimming: 0 bases; junction bases outside the gene matches: 11. CDR1 MDHEN and CDR2 SYDVKM come from the germline V gene. This CDR3 has 17 residues. CDR3 in DNA: TGTGCCAGCAGTCCCAGGACAGGACACGCTAGCACAGATACGCAGTATTTT. Its protein is CASSPRTGHASTDTQYF.

This clonotype appeared many times. This rearrangement joins TRBV7-6 to TRBJ2-1; TRBD2 aligns across 10 bases. Trimming removed 2 bases from V and 5 bases from J; junction bases left unmatched: 3. The germline V gene encodes CDR1 SGHVS and CDR2 FNYEAQ. The CDR3 has 15 amino acids. CDR3 loop: CASSLLAGVNNEQFF. Here the CDR3 DNA reads TGTGCCAGCAGCTTACTAGCGGGGGTCAACAATGAGCAGTTCTTC.

The gene calls are TRBV12-3 or TRBV12-4 and TRBJ2-3, with D perhaps TRBD1 (6 bases). V was pared by 4 bases and J by 3 bases, with 11 bases between. This CDR3 is built from 14 residues. For the CDR3, the DNA is TGTGCCAGCAGTTCAGGGGTTCGGACAGATACGCAGTATTTT. This encodes CASSSGVRTDTQYF.

This chain links TRBV10-2 with TRBJ2-1; a possible D gene is TRBD2 (5 bases). CDR3 size: 15 residues. Germline values: CDR1 WSHSY, CDR2 SAAADI. The V and J ends lost 2 bases and 2 bases respectively, with 10 bases between them. The CDR3 region is CASSEGERTYNEQFF. The CDR3 DNA follows: TGCGCCAGCAGTGAGGGGGAGCGGACCTACAATGAGCAGTTCTTC.

This clonotype was observed a few times. V and J are TRBV28 and TRBJ2-3; 16 nucleotides agree with TRBD2. CDR3 size: 16 residues. The ends lost 6 bases at V and 10 bases at J; junction bases unmatched: 10. The germline V gene has CDR1 MDHEN and CDR2 SYDVKM. This CDR3 reads CASRRGTSGGAMAQYF. The CDR3 region has the DNA TGTGCCAGCAGGAGAGGGACTAGCGGGGGGGCTATGGCGCAGTATTTT.

This clonotype was picked up a small number of times. The chain carries TRBV28 and TRBJ2-1; D possibly uses TRBD1 or TRBD2 (5 bases each). The germline V gene encodes CDR1 MDHEN and CDR2 SYDVKM. The V end lost 8 bases, the J end lost 16 bases, and 18 bases lay between the germline ends. The CDR3 length is 11 residues. CDR3 DNA sequence: TGTGCCAGCCGCAGCGGCCCTGGGGCTTTCTTC. Encoded protein: CASRSGPGAFF.

CDR3 nucleotide sequence: TGTGCCAGCAGTCCGTACAGGAGCAGCACAGATACGCAGTATTTT. Its protein product is CASSPYRSSTDTQYF. The V call is TRBV12-3 or TRBV12-4, the J call TRBJ2-3; D perhaps matches TRBD1 (5 bases). There are 15 residues in the CDR3. The germline V and J ends were trimmed by 5 bases and 0 bases, with 12 bases remaining between them.